Listed here are 9 T cell receptor beta chains from one sample, sequenced in a study of T cells in Graves' hyperthyroidism and ophthalmopathy. There were TCR beta CDR3 regions amplified from RNA transcripts. First-round RT-PCR targeting the TCR CDR3 was performed with the HTBI primer set. TCRdb passed the multiplex PCR reads through MiXCR, listing each CDR3 protein once. The sample lists 550,000 to 850,000 distinct CDR3 sequences, approximately 18% occurring once. Sequenced: blood. These receptors all stem from a woman in her forties or fifties with Graves' hyperthyroidism that later progressed to Graves' ophthalmopathy.

This clonotype was recorded at least ten times. This chain links TRBV30 with TRBJ2-2; D may be TRBD1 or TRBD2 (6 bases each). CDR1 and CDR2 (germline): GTSNPN, SVGIG (reference sequence). CDR3 length: 15 amino acids. The V end lost 2 bases, the J end lost 5 bases, and 15 bases lay between the germline ends. The CDR3 is CAWSQLGGGTGELFF. The DNA for the CDR3 is TGTGCCTGGAGTCAACTAGGGGGAGGTACCGGGGAGCTGTTTTTT.

This clonotype has just a few counts. It may be a read error: a sequence one base away is much more abundant. V usage is TRBV3-1 and J usage is TRBJ1-3; D is undetermined. Trimming removed 0 bases from V and 0 bases from J, with 6 bases in between. Germline CDR1 LGHDT, CDR2 YNNKEL (reference sequence). CDR3 size: 15 residues. CDR3 bases: TGTGCCAGCAGCCAAGATGCCAGCTCTGGAAACACCATATATTTT. It translates to CASSQDASSGNTIYF.

As concerns this clonotype: Compared with germline, one end of the junction differs, possibly owing to a read error. As DNA, the CDR3 is TGTGCTAGCAGCTTAGAGGCACAGGGGGCCGACACCGGGGAGCTGTTTTTT. Its protein product is CASSLEAQGADTGELFF. The chain employs TRBV7-7 and TRBJ2-2; 9 bases fit TRBD1. From germline, CDR1 is SSHAT and CDR2 FNYEAQ (reference sequence). The CDR3 totals 17 residues.

This chain connects TRBV3-1 to TRBJ1-2; D not certain. Trimming removed 0 bases from V and 4 bases from J, with 12 bases in between. This CDR3 is built from 15 residues. Germline CDR1 reads LGHDT; CDR2 reads YNNKEL (reference sequence). For the CDR3, the DNA is TGTGCCAGCAGCCAAGATGCCGGCACATCCTATGGCTACACCTTC. It specifies CASSQDAGTSYGYTF. Using reference TRBV3-1 and TRBJ1-2 for the parts outside the CDR3, the full variable domain is DTAVSQTPKYLVTQMGNDKSIKCEQNLGHDTMYWYKQDSKKFLKIMFSYNNKELIINETVPNRFSPKSPDKAHLNLHINSLELGDSAVYFCASSQDAGTSYGYTFGSGTRLTVV.

DNA for the CDR3: TGTGCCAGCAGCTTAGCGAGTCTAGCGGGGGGAAACACCGGGGAGCTGTTTTTT. Translating it yields CASSLASLAGGNTGELFF. The genes are TRBV7-9 and TRBJ2-2; 11 nucleotides match TRBD2. The CDR3 is 18 residues long. Unmatched junction bases numbered 5, after V lost 0 bases and J lost 2 bases. CDR1 is SEHNR and CDR2 is FQNEAQ in the germline V gene (reference sequence).

This clonotype was observed a few times. The chain carries TRBV5-1 and TRBJ2-7; 11 nucleotides agree with TRBD1. CDR1 SGHRS and CDR2 YFSETQ come from the germline V gene. This CDR3 region has 14 residues. V was pared by 0 bases and J by 6 bases, with 2 bases of the junction left unmatched. CDR3 amino acids: CASSLVGTGGEQYF. CDR3 DNA sequence: TGCGCCAGCAGCTTGGTAGGGACAGGGGGCGAGCAGTACTTC.

In this sample, this clonotype turned up a few times. The chain couples TRBV3-1 to TRBJ1-1, with D possibly matching TRBD1 (6 bases). V shed 4 bases and J shed 1 base, with 13 bases lying between them. The CDR3 is 15 amino acids. From germline, CDR1 is LGHDT and CDR2 YNNKEL (reference sequence). CDR3 residues: CASSRNPDRNTEAFF. The CDR3 DNA follows: TGTGCCAGCAGCCGAAACCCGGACAGGAACACTGAAGCTTTCTTT.

This clonotype was seen just once. The chain has TRBV2 and TRBJ2-1, with unresolved D. The germline CDR1 and CDR2 sequences are SNHLY and FYNNEI. Trimming pared 4 bases from V and 15 bases from J, leaving 13 bases between. The CDR3 loop spans 11 amino acids. CDR3: CASSGARLLFF. The CDR3 DNA follows: TGTGCCAGCAGTGGTGCCCGGTTACTGTTCTTC.

There are many counts of this clonotype. V is TRBV2 and J is TRBJ1-2; TRBD1 matches at 10 bases. After removal of 7 bases from V and 8 bases from J, the junction contained 10 bases not matched to a gene. This CDR3 is 14 amino acids long. The germline gives CDR1 SNHLY, CDR2 FYNNEI. DNA of the CDR3: TGTGCCAGCACCCTAGGGACAGGGGTTTACGGCTACACCTTC. Its protein product is CASTLGTGVYGYTF.